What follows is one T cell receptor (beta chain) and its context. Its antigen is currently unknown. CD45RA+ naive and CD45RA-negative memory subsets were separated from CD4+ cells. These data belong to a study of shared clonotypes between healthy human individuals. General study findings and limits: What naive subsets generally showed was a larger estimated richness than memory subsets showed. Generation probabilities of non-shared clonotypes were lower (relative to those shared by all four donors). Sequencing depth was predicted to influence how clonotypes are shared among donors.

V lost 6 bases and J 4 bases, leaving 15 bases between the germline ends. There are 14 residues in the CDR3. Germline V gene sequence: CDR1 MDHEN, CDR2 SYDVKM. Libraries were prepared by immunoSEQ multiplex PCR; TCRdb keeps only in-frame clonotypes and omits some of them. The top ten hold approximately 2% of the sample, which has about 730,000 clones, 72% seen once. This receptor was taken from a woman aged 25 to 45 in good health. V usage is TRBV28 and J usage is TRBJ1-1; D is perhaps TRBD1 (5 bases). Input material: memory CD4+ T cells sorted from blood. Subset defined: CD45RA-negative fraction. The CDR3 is CASSPRGGGTEAFF. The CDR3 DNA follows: TGTGCCAGCAGCCCCCGGGGGGGTGGCACTGAAGCTTTCTTT.